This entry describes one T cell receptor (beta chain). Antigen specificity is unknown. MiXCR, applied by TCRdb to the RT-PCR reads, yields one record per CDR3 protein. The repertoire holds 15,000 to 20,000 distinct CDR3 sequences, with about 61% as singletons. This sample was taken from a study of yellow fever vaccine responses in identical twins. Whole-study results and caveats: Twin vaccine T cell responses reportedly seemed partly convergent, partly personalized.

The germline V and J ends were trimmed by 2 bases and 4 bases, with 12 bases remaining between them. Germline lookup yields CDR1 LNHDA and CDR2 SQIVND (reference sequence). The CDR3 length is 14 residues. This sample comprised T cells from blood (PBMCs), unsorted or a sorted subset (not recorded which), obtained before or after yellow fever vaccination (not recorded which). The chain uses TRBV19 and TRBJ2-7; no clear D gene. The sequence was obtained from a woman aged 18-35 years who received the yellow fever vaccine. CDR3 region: CASSISGGRYEQYF. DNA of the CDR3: TGTGCCAGTAGTATATCAGGTGGACGATACGAGCAGTACTTC.